The rows below give T cell receptor beta chains drawn from one sample of a study of T cell responses to AZD1222 COVID-19 vaccine. Clones were sequenced by immunoSEQ multiplex PCR, and TCRdb holds only the in-frame ones, with some missing. The profile shows about 210,000 clones, approximately 94% of them singletons. Here the sequenced sample was peripheral blood, taken 28 days after the second dose of the MenACWY control vaccine. Receptors were obtained from an adult who received the MenACWY meningococcal vaccine as a control. Both conserved end residues are part of each CDR3. Each record gives: clone size, D gene, V gene, J gene, CDR3 DNA, CDR3 protein. D genes are given only for firm matches. Clone size is given for some rows only: seen once, a few or many times, or a class if the clone is expanded.

>-|-|TRBV3-1/TRBV3-2|TRBJ1-6
TGTGCCAGCAGCCAAGGCGGAGGCGCGGGTGGTCGTTCACCCCTCCACTTT
CASSQGGGAGGRSPLHF
>-|-|TRBV4-2|TRBJ1-6
TGTGCCAGCAGCCAAGGAGGTTCCTATAATTCACCCCTCCACTTT
CASSQGGSYNSPLHF
>-|-|TRBV6-5|TRBJ2-2
TGTGCCAGCAGTTCTCGGGCTAGCGGGGAGCTGTTTTTT
CASSSRASGELFF
>-|TRBD1|TRBV19|TRBJ1-2
TGTGCCAGTAGTATCCGGGACAGGGAATATGGCTACACCTTC
CASSIRDREYGYTF
>-|-|TRBV19|TRBJ1-5
TGTGCCAGTACCGCCATAGGGGGTACGAGTCAGCCCCAGCATTTT
CASTAIGGTSQPQHF
>-|-|TRBV5-6|TRBJ1-5
TGTGCCAGCAGCTTGTCAACCCTTAATCAGCCCCAGCATTTT
CASSLSTLNQPQHF
>once|-|TRBV18|TRBJ2-2
TGTGCCAGCTCCTCAAGGAAGGGGAACACCGGGGAGCTGTTTTTT
CASSSRKGNTGELFF
>few|-|TRBV7-9|TRBJ1-1
TGTGCCAGCAGCTTCACGAACACTGAAGCTTTCTTT
CASSFTNTEAFF
>-|-|TRBV6-5|TRBJ1-5
TGTGCCAGCAGTTACGGCCGGGACCGGAGGCAGCCCCAGCATTTT
CASSYGRDRRQPQHF
>-|-|TRBV30|TRBJ2-3
TGTGCCTGGAGTGACGTCCCTATTATCACAGATACGCAGTATTTT
CAWSDVPIITDTQYF
>-|-|TRBV12-3/TRBV12-4|TRBJ2-3
TGTGCCAGCAGCATTCGGCGAAATACGCAGTATTTT
CASSIRRNTQYF
>-|TRBD1|TRBV19|TRBJ1-2
TGTGCCAGTAGTATTAGTACAGGGGTGATGGATGGCTATGGCTACACCTTC
CASSISTGVMDGYGYTF
>-|TRBD2|TRBV4-2|TRBJ2-7
TGTGCCAGCAGCCAAGATAGCGGGAGCTCCTACGAGCAGTACTTC
CASSQDSGSSYEQYF
>-|TRBD2|TRBV27|TRBJ2-3
TGTGCCAGCAGTTTTGGCGGGAGGGGCACAGATACGCAGTATTTT
CASSFGGRGTDTQYF
>-|TRBD1|TRBV28|TRBJ1-2
TGTGCCAGCAGTTTCCACGACAGGGGGAATGGCTACACCTTC
CASSFHDRGNGYTF
>-|-|TRBV9|TRBJ2-7
TGTGCCAGCAGCGTAGGGGGGGAGGACGAGCAGTACTTC
CASSVGGEDEQYF
>once|TRBD2|TRBV7-9|TRBJ2-3
TGTGCCAGCAGAGCTCCGGGACTAGCGGGAGATACGCAGTATTTT
CASRAPGLAGDTQYF
>-|TRBD1|TRBV3-1/TRBV3-2|TRBJ2-2
TGTGCCAGCAGCCAGTTTCCCGGGACAGGGCCTTACACCGGGGAGCTGTTTTTT
CASSQFPGTGPYTGELFF